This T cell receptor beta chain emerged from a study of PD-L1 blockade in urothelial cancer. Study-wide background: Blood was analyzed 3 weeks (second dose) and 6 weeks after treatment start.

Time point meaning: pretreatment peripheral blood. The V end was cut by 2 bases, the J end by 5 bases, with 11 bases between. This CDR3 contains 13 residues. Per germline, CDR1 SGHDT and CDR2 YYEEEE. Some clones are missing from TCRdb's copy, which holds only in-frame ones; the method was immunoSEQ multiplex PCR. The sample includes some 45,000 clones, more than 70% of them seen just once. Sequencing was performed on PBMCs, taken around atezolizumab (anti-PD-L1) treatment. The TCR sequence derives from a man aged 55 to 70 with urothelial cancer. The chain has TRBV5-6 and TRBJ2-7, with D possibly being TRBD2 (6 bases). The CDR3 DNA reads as TGTGCCAGCAGCTTTCCGGGGGAAAACGAGCAGTACTTC. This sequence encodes CASSFPGENEQYF. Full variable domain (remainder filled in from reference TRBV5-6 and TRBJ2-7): DAGVTQSPTHLIKTRGQQVTLRCSPKSGHDTVSWYQQALGQGPQFIFQYYEEEERQRGNFPDRFSGHQFPNYSSELNVNALLLGDSALYLCASSFPGENEQYFGPGTRLTVT.